The 15 T cell receptor beta chains given below trace back to one sample, sequenced in a study of blood T cell repertoires in COVID-19. The repertoire was sequenced with immunoSEQ multiplex PCR; TCRdb's copy has only in-frame clones and lacks some. The data hold under 85,000 clones, with approximately 86% observed a single time. The sequenced material came from peripheral blood. The source is a man in his forties with COVID-19, enrolled during active disease.

This clone was recorded once. The gene calls are TRBV19 and TRBJ2-7, with 7 nucleotides matching TRBD1. The CDR3 is 16 residues long. The J segment lost 0 bases and the V segment lost 3 bases, leaving 8 bases of the junction unmatched. In germline, CDR1 is LNHDA, CDR2 SQIVND (reference sequence). CDR3 amino acids: CASSMNRDSASYEQYF. The CDR3 DNA follows: TGTGCCAGTAGTATGAACAGGGACAGCGCCTCCTACGAGCAGTACTTC.

The chain is built from TRBV5-5 and TRBJ1-2; 7 nucleotides agree with TRBD1. Germline loops: CDR1 SGHKS, CDR2 YYEKEE (reference sequence). Trimming took 2 bases from V and 6 from J; bases not matched to a gene: 7. The CDR3 runs to 14 residues. This chain's CDR3 is CASSFRRGPDGYTF. CDR3 DNA sequence: TGTGCCAGCAGCTTTAGGAGGGGGCCTGATGGCTACACCTTC.

The chain links TRBV4-2 to TRBJ2-1; 7 bases line up with TRBD2. This CDR3 is 14 amino acids long. Unmatched junction bases numbered 4, after V lost 4 bases and J lost 4 bases. CDR1 and CDR2 from the germline V gene are LGHNA and YNFKEQ. The CDR3: CASSPGGVYNEQFF. Written as DNA, the CDR3 is TGTGCCAGCAGCCCGGGGGGTGTTTACAATGAGCAGTTCTTC.

CDR3 sequence reads: CASSQGVNYGYTF. The CDR3 region has the DNA TGTGCCAGCTCACAGGGGGTCAACTATGGCTACACCTTC. J is TRBJ1-2 and V is TRBV18, with TRBD1 as a possible D gene (6 bases). Germline CDR1 and CDR2: KGHSH and LQKENI. CDR3 size: 13 residues. Trimming shortened V by 4 bases and J by 2 bases, and 8 bases separated the two germline ends.

The V gene is TRBV19, the J gene TRBJ2-3, with D perhaps matching TRBD1 (5 bases). V was pared by 3 bases and J by 7 bases, with 17 bases between. Looked up from germline, CDR1 is LNHDA and CDR2 is SQIVND (reference sequence). The CDR3 spans 15 residues. CDR3 protein: CASSMTARGQNTQYF. In DNA form, the CDR3 reads TGTGCCAGTAGTATGACAGCAAGAGGACAAAATACGCAGTATTTT.

The CDR3 loop is CASTGDSREKLFF. DNA of the CDR3: TGTGCCAGCACTGGAGACAGCCGGGAAAAACTGTTTTTT. The chain employs TRBV27 and TRBJ1-4; weak D call: TRBD1 (5 bases). The length of the CDR3 is 13 residues. V was clipped by 7 bases and J by 8 bases, with 14 bases between them. From germline, CDR1 is MNHEY and CDR2 SMNVEV (reference sequence).

This clone was seen only once. In DNA form, the CDR3 reads TGTGCCAGCAGCAGGGGGACGAGCTCTGGAAACACCATATATTTT. This sequence encodes CASSRGTSSGNTIYF. The rearrangement uses TRBV3-1 (or the pseudogene TRBV3-2) and TRBJ1-3; D possibly corresponds to TRBD1 (6 bases). The CDR3 covers 15 residues. Trimming removed 5 bases at V and 0 bases at J, with 11 bases between. In germline, CDR1 is LGHDT, CDR2 YNNKEL (reference sequence).

The CDR3 sequence is CASSNTRVAGELFF. In DNA, the CDR3 is TGTGCCAGCAGCAACACCAGGGTGGCCGGGGAGCTGTTTTTT. The rearrangement links TRBV11-3 to TRBJ2-2, with a possible D match to TRBD1 (5 bases). Between the trimmed V and J ends, which lost 5 bases and 6 bases, there was a span of 13 bases. The CDR3 consists of 14 residues. In germline, CDR1 is SGHNT, CDR2 YENEEA.

This clone was seen only a few times. The chain carries TRBV4-1 and TRBJ1-1; D is undetermined. The germline CDR1 and CDR2 sequences are MGHRA and YSYEKL. Trimming left V 1 base short and J 0 bases short, with 18 bases between. There are 18 residues in the CDR3. The CDR3 nucleotides are TGCGCCAGCAGCCAAGGAGTTATGGGCAGACGAATGAACACTGAAGCTTTCTTT. It is translated as CASSQGVMGRRMNTEAFF.

The chain joins TRBV2 to TRBJ2-5; D might be TRBD2 (6 bases). The germline gives CDR1 SNHLY, CDR2 FYNNEI. The V end was cut by 2 bases, the J end by 4 bases, with 11 bases between. CDR3 length: 14 amino acids. CDR3 loop: CASSESLAGETQYF. Written as DNA, the CDR3 is TGTGCCAGCAGTGAATCACTAGCAGGAGAGACCCAGTACTTC.

This clone was found once. The chain combines TRBV20-1 with TRBJ2-1, with D possibly TRBD1 on 6 matching bases. Trimming left V 3 bases short and J 0 bases short, with 15 bases between. Germline CDR1 and CDR2: DFQATT and SNEGSKA (reference sequence). CDR3 length: 16 residues. CDR3 bases: TGCAGTGCTAGTCCGGGACATCCGGGCTCCTACAATGAGCAGTTCTTC. It codes for CSASPGHPGSYNEQFF.

The chain joins TRBV7-9 to TRBJ1-4; D possibly corresponds to TRBD1 (6 bases). Germline V gene lookup returns CDR1 SEHNR and CDR2 FQNEAQ (reference sequence). CDR3 size: 14 residues. The V end lost 6 bases, the J end lost 4 bases, and 12 bases lay between the germline ends. Here the CDR3 reads CASRPGQNNEKLFF. CDR3 nucleotide sequence: TGTGCCAGCAGACCTGGACAGAATAATGAAAAACTGTTTTTT.

This chain joins TRBV6-5 and TRBJ2-5, with 7 bases that match TRBD2. Per germline, CDR1 MNHEY and CDR2 SVGAGI. V shed 0 bases and J 1 base; nucleotides not matched to a gene: 2. This CDR3 is 15 amino acids long. This CDR3 reads CASSYSTGGQETQYF. The CDR3 DNA is TGTGCCAGCAGTTACTCAACGGGGGGCCAAGAGACCCAGTACTTC.

This clone was found once. The genes are TRBV2 and TRBJ2-5, with 12 bases fitting TRBD2. Germline-derived CDR1 and CDR2 are SNHLY and FYNNEI. The J segment lost 6 bases and the V segment lost 4 bases, leaving 12 bases of the junction unmatched. The CDR3 is 17 amino acids. The CDR3 DNA sequence: TGTGCCAGCAGTGTACTAGCGGGGGGCCCCACTTTGAAGACCCAGTACTTC. It is translated as CASSVLAGGPTLKTQYF.

The rearrangement uses TRBV6-5 and TRBJ2-7, with TRBD1 matching over 9 bases. Germline V lookup: CDR1 MNHEY, CDR2 SVGAGI. The V gene end was trimmed by 2 bases and the J gene end by 6 bases; junction bases not matched to a gene: 11. The CDR3 totals 16 residues. The CDR3 DNA sequence: TGTGCCAGCAGTTACACTTACGGGACAGGGCCCGCCGAGCAGTACTTC. Encoded protein: CASSYTYGTGPAEQYF.